The source of this TCR beta chain is a study of CD8 T cells in ankylosing spondylitis. General observations from the study: The disease-linked clones had a CD8+ phenotype and low blood frequencies.

TCRdb reprocessed the 5' RACE reads via MiXCR and lists one record per CDR3 protein. The repertoire consists of 200,000 to 300,000 distinct CDR3 sequences, with approximately 30% occurring once and the leading ten covering about 4%. This CDR3 has 15 residues. V was pared by 3 bases and J by 3 bases, with 13 bases between. Germline V lookup: CDR1 SGHKS, CDR2 YYEKEE (reference sequence). A note on this clonotype: Its target is not known.

Sequencing was performed on blood, either unsorted or a sorted T cell fraction (not recorded which). This clonotype originated in a male donor with ankylosing spondylitis or in good health (not recorded which). The gene calls are TRBV5-5 and TRBJ2-1; D possibly matches TRBD1 or TRBD2 (5 bases each). The CDR3 sequence: CASSSRDRLYNEQFF. The CDR3 DNA reads as TGTGCCAGCAGCTCACGGGACCGACTCTACAATGAGCAGTTCTTC.